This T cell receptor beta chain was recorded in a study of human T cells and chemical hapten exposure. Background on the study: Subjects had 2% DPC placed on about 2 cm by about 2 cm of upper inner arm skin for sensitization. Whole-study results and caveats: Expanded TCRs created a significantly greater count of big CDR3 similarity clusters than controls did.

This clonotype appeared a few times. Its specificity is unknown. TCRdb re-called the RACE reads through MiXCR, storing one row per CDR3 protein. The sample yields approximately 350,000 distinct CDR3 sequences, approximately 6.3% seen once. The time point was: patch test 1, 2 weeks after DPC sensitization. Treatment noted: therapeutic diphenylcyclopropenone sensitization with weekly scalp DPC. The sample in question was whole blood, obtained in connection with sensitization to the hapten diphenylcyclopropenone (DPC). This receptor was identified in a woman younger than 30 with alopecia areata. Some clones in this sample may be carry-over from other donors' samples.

In DNA form, the CDR3 reads TGTGCCAGCAGCTTAGCTTCCGGGGGGGCGGGACCCGATACGCAGTATTTT. Translation: CASSLASGGAGPDTQYF. The chain combines TRBV7-2 with TRBJ2-3, with 8 bases matching TRBD2. The CDR3 totals 17 residues. With V trimmed by 0 bases and J by 6 bases, 11 bases remained unmatched. Germline values: CDR1 SGHTA, CDR2 FQGNSA.